A selection of T cell receptor beta chains follows, all from one sample in a study of regulatory T cells in long-lasting Graves disease. TCRdb itself ran the multiplex PCR reads through MiXCR, one entry per CDR3 protein. This table holds approximately 440,000 distinct CDR3 sequences, under 20% found once. The sample was also reused in another study, on T cells in Graves' hyperthyroidism and ophthalmopathy.

Sequencing was performed on peripheral blood mononuclear cells (PBMCs), taken at new diagnosis, from a patient treated with antithyroid drugs. Source of these receptors: a man in his forties with Graves disease. CDR3s include the opening cysteine and the closing phenylalanine or tryptophan. Fields, in order: V gene, J gene, D gene, clone size, CDR3 protein, CDR3 DNA. D genes are given only for firm matches. A clone size is listed for some rows: how often the clone was seen (once, few, many), or a class if it is expanded.

TRBV7-3	TRBJ2-1	.	.	CASSSKAVPYNEQFF	TGTGCCAGCAGCTCAAAAGCGGTTCCTTACAATGAGCAGTTCTTC
TRBV20-1	TRBJ1-5	TRBD1	many	CSARDPMGGQGINQPQHF	TGCAGTGCTAGAGATCCTATGGGCGGACAGGGGATTAATCAGCCCCAGCATTTT
TRBV11-3	TRBJ2-3	.	many	CASSSTRGSDTQYF	TGTGCCAGCAGCTCCACGCGGGGCTCAGATACGCAGTATTTT
TRBV20-1	TRBJ1-5	TRBD1	.	CSALTGDNQPQHF	TGCAGTGCATTGACAGGGGATAATCAGCCCCAGCATTTT
TRBV20-1	TRBJ1-2	.	many	CSARADSVYGYTF	TGCAGTGCTAGAGCGGACAGTGTCTATGGCTACACCTTC
TRBV20-1	TRBJ2-1	TRBD2	many	CSASGLAGHNEQFF	TGCAGTGCTAGCGGACTAGCGGGTCACAATGAGCAGTTCTTC
TRBV19	TRBJ2-5	TRBD2	.	CASSIGGSSGSRETQYF	TGTGCCAGTAGTATCGGAGGGTCTAGCGGGAGTCGAGAGACCCAGTACTTC
TRBV2	TRBJ1-2	TRBD1	many	CALQRGLYGYTF	TGTGCCCTACAGAGGGGGCTCTATGGCTACACCTTC
TRBV28	TRBJ2-7	TRBD1	many	CASSTGQGFFEQYF	TGTGCCAGCAGTACGGGACAGGGTTTTTTCGAGCAGTACTTC
TRBV19	TRBJ1-2	TRBD1	few	CASSIGTAATHYGYTF	TGTGCCAGTAGTATTGGGACAGCAGCTACTCACTATGGCTACACCTTC
TRBV4-1	TRBJ1-1	.	.	CASSQVLTGTPNTEAFF	TGCGCCAGCAGCCAAGTTCTAACCGGGACCCCGAACACTGAAGCTTTCTTT
TRBV5-1	TRBJ2-5	TRBD1	many	CASSSQGVETQYF	TGCGCCAGCAGCTCCCAGGGGGTAGAGACCCAGTACTTC
TRBV7-3	TRBJ2-1	TRBD2	many	CASSQTSGSANEQFF	TGTGCCAGCAGCCAGACTAGCGGGAGTGCGAATGAGCAGTTCTTC
TRBV20-1	TRBJ1-5	.	.	CSARGASNQPQHF	TGCAGTGCTAGAGGGGCTAGCAATCAGCCCCAGCATTTT
TRBV11-2	TRBJ1-3	.	many	CASSTLGSGNTIYF	TGTGCCAGCAGCACCCTCGGCTCTGGAAACACCATATATTTT
TRBV9	TRBJ2-7	TRBD1	many	CASSVGPGQGYEQYF	TGTGCCAGCAGCGTAGGCCCGGGACAGGGCTACGAGCAGTACTTC
TRBV28	TRBJ2-7	TRBD2	many	CASRTSGGFDEQYF	TGTGCCAGCAGAACTAGCGGGGGCTTTGACGAGCAGTACTTC
TRBV6-1	TRBJ2-1	TRBD2	.	CASSESPGGTYNEQFF	TGTGCCAGCAGTGAATCGCCCGGGGGGACTTACAATGAGCAGTTCTTC
TRBV18	TRBJ1-1	TRBD1	.	CASSLQGARTEAFF	TGTGCCAGCTCACTACAGGGGGCCCGGACTGAAGCTTTCTTT
TRBV5-1	TRBJ2-2	TRBD2	.	CASSLGTSATGELFF	TGCGCCAGCAGCTTGGGGACTAGCGCAACCGGGGAGCTGTTTTTT
TRBV11-3	TRBJ2-7	.	many	CASSQRGADYEQYF	TGTGCCAGCAGCCAGAGGGGAGCCGATTACGAGCAGTACTTC
TRBV30	TRBJ1-4	.	.	CAWSVSRGPNEKLFF	TGTGCCTGGAGTGTAAGTCGTGGCCCCAATGAAAAACTGTTTTTT
TRBV7-9	TRBJ2-2	.	many	CASSPGSHTGELFF	TGTGCCAGCAGCCCAGGGTCGCACACCGGGGAGCTGTTTTTT
TRBV6-2/TRBV6-3	TRBJ2-1	.	.	CASSPSHAENEQFF	TGTGCCAGCAGCCCCTCTCACGCCGAGAATGAGCAGTTCTTC
TRBV20-1	TRBJ1-1	.	.	CSAREDKSNTEAFF	TGCAGTGCTAGAGAGGACAAATCGAACACTGAAGCTTTCTTT
TRBV19	TRBJ2-1	.	few	CASSIDVQTMSSYNEQFF	TGTGCCAGTAGTATAGATGTCCAGACCATGAGCTCCTACAATGAGCAGTTCTTC
TRBV6-1	TRBJ2-2	TRBD2	many	CASSLTSGLAGGMNTGELFF	TGTGCCAGCAGTCTCACGTCCGGACTAGCGGGAGGGATGAACACCGGGGAGCTGTTTTTT
TRBV20-1	TRBJ2-5	.	many	CSAPPLDYQETQYF	TGCAGTGCCCCCCCCCTGGATTATCAAGAGACCCAGTACTTC
TRBV20-1	TRBJ2-1	TRBD1	few	CSRDRGNEQFF	TGCAGCCGGGACAGGGGCAATGAGCAGTTCTTC
TRBV29-1	TRBJ1-1	.	.	CSVGIGARWTEAFF	TGCAGCGTTGGGATTGGGGCCCGATGGACTGAAGCTTTCTTT
TRBV28	TRBJ1-5	TRBD1	few	CASSEGTGKQPQHF	TGTGCCAGCAGTGAAGGGACAGGGAAACAGCCCCAGCATTTT
TRBV11-1	TRBJ2-7	.	many	CASSVHRANDPYEQYF	TGTGCCAGCAGCGTTCACCGGGCCAACGACCCCTACGAGCAGTACTTC
TRBV18	TRBJ2-3	TRBD1	few	CASSPPGQGLDTQYF	TGTGCCAGCTCACCACCGGGACAGGGGTTAGATACGCAGTATTTT
TRBV29-1	TRBJ2-1	TRBD1	few	CSVGQGINEQFF	TGCAGCGTGGGACAGGGGATCAATGAGCAGTTCTTC
TRBV11-2	TRBJ2-1	.	many	CASRPWGRHSYNEQFF	TGTGCCAGCAGACCATGGGGGAGGCACTCCTACAATGAGCAGTTCTTC
TRBV2	TRBJ2-2	.	many	CASSEENTGELFF	TGTGCCAGCAGTGAAGAGAACACCGGGGAGCTGTTTTTT
TRBV11-2	TRBJ2-4	.	.	CASNLESSGQTWADTQYF	TGTGCCAGCAACTTAGAGTCCAGCGGGCAGACTTGGGCAGATACGCAGTACTTC
TRBV18	TRBJ2-2	TRBD2	few	CASSLSWSGSDTGELFF	TGTGCCAGCTCACTATCTTGGAGCGGGAGTGACACCGGGGAGCTGTTTTTT
TRBV29-1	TRBJ1-2	.	many	CSSKGDSNYGYTF	TGCAGCTCTAAGGGGGATTCGAACTATGGCTACACCTTC
TRBV6-4	TRBJ2-6	TRBD1	.	CASSDSTGDGADVLTF	TGTGCCAGCAGTGACTCGACAGGGGACGGGGCCGACGTCCTGACTTTC
TRBV7-9	TRBJ2-7	TRBD1	.	CASSLWDRGEQYF	TGTGCCAGCAGCTTATGGGACAGGGGGGAGCAGTACTTC
TRBV7-8	TRBJ2-7	.	many	CASSNIYEQYF	TGTGCCAGCAGCAACATCTACGAGCAGTACTTC
TRBV7-2	TRBJ2-5	.	many	CASSLGPGGETQYF	TGTGCCAGCAGCTTAGGCCCTGGGGGAGAGACCCAGTACTTC
TRBV28	TRBJ2-1	TRBD2	many	CASAPSGSAYNEQFF	TGTGCCAGCGCCCCAAGCGGGAGTGCGTACAATGAGCAGTTCTTC
TRBV7-8	TRBJ2-7	.	few	CASSGRPGFRSLEQYF	TGTGCCAGCAGTGGGAGACCGGGATTCCGGTCTCTCGAGCAGTACTTC
TRBV20-1	TRBJ2-7	.	many	CSAVDTGFSYEQYF	TGCAGTGCTGTAGACACTGGTTTCTCCTACGAGCAGTACTTC
TRBV28	TRBJ2-3	.	few	CASKSSTDTQYF	TGTGCCAGCAAAAGTAGCACAGATACGCAGTATTTT
TRBV30	TRBJ2-2	TRBD2	many	CAWSARTSGRHGELFF	TGTGCCTGGAGTGCGCGGACTAGCGGGAGACACGGGGAGCTGTTTTTT
TRBV15	TRBJ1-1	.	.	CATSREQHTEAFF	TGTGCCACCAGCAGAGAACAGCACACTGAAGCTTTCTTT
TRBV28	TRBJ2-2	.	few	CASSLRVSTGELFF	TGTGCCAGCAGTTTAAGGGTGTCCACCGGGGAGCTGTTTTTT
TRBV10-3	TRBJ1-5	TRBD1	.	CAISETGDSNQPQHF	TGTGCCATCAGTGAGACAGGGGATAGCAATCAGCCCCAGCATTTT
TRBV12-3/TRBV12-4	TRBJ2-2	.	.	CASSLVSDSGELFF	TGTGCCAGCAGTTTAGTTAGCGATTCCGGGGAGCTGTTTTTT
TRBV6-2/TRBV6-3	TRBJ2-1	.	.	CASSYGQGFLNEQFF	TGTGCCAGCAGTTACGGTCAGGGATTCCTCAATGAGCAGTTCTTC
TRBV30	TRBJ1-5	.	many	CAWSVERTTGNQPQHF	TGTGCCTGGAGTGTAGAGAGGACGACAGGCAATCAGCCCCAGCATTTT
TRBV3-1	TRBJ1-4	TRBD1	many	CASSQGGTGLGEKLFF	TGTGCCAGCAGCCAAGGAGGGACAGGGTTGGGTGAAAAACTGTTTTTT
TRBV7-9	TRBJ2-1	.	.	CASSTEGVGHEQFF	TGTGCCAGCAGCACGGAGGGGGTCGGCCATGAGCAGTTCTTC
TRBV7-9	TRBJ2-7	.	.	CASSLSHPGEQYF	TGTGCCAGCAGCTTATCTCATCCGGGCGAGCAGTACTTC